The 12 T cell receptor beta chains below all came from one sample that was sequenced in a study of OX40 agonist ivuxolimab in advanced cancers. The library was made by the immunoSEQ multiplex PCR assay. Here the immuneACCESS table is served through TCRdb, limited to in-frame sequences with V and J called. Missing clones are a known gap in these copies; in checked studies unresolved V genes cover under half, and the rest lacks a known reason. A total of tens of thousands of clones appear in this sample, approximately 91% of them only once. The leading ten clones occupy under 20% of the sample. The sample in question was CD4+ or CD8+ T cells sorted from blood, obtained in a trial of the OX40 agonist ivuxolimab. The origin of the receptors is an adult with an advanced solid tumor such as melanoma, head and neck, liver or kidney cancer.

This clone was recorded only once. V and J are TRBV2 and TRBJ2-7; tentative D call: TRBD2 (6 bases). The CDR3 spans 11 residues. Germline V lookup: CDR1 SNHLY, CDR2 FYNNEI. Trimming shortened V by 8 bases and J by 3 bases, and 8 bases separated the two germline ends. The CDR3: CASAGSYEQYF. CDR3 nucleotides: TGTGCCAGCGCCGGGAGCTACGAGCAGTACTTC.

The chain recombines TRBV30 with TRBJ2-7, with D unresolved. CDR1 is GTSNPN and CDR2 is SVGIG in the germline V gene (reference sequence). The CDR3 sequence is 13 residues long. V shed 0 bases and J shed 2 bases, with 8 bases lying between them. CDR3 residues: CAWSVGTPYEQYF. CDR3 DNA sequence: TGTGCCTGGAGTGTAGGCACCCCCTACGAGCAGTACTTC.

The rearrangement links TRBV30 to TRBJ2-3, with 7 bases identical to TRBD2. The V gene's germline CDR1 is GTSNPN and CDR2 SVGIG (reference sequence). The V gene end was trimmed by 0 bases and the J gene end by 1 base; junction bases not matched to a gene: 1. This CDR3 comprises 14 residues. CDR3 bases: TGTGCCTGGAGTGTTGGGGGGGGCACAGATACGCAGTATTTT. It translates to CAWSVGGGTDTQYF.

This chain uses TRBV13 with TRBJ1-4; 10 bases are shared with TRBD1. CDR3 length: 14 residues. The V segment lost 6 bases and the J segment 6 bases; nucleotides outside the gene matches: 4. CDR1 is PRHDT and CDR2 is FYEKMQ in the germline V gene (reference sequence). The CDR3 DNA reads as TGTGCCAGCAGTTATGACAGGGGGCATGAAAAACTGTTTTTT. Amino acid sequence: CASSYDRGHEKLFF.

This chain joins TRBV2 and TRBJ1-2; D unresolved. Trimming stripped 6 bases from V and 0 bases from J, with 5 bases between. The CDR3 is made up of 12 amino acids. Germline V CDR1 and CDR2: SNHLY, FYNNEI. This CDR3 is CASRTSNYGYTF. Here the CDR3 DNA reads TGTGCCAGCAGAACATCTAACTATGGCTACACCTTC.

This sequence joins TRBV4-1 and TRBJ2-7; possibly TRBD1 for D (6 bases). Germline CDR1 MGHRA, CDR2 YSYEKL. Trimming cost V 3 bases and J 3 bases, with 12 bases left between them. This CDR3 has 14 residues. CDR3 protein: CASSHVGQSYEQYF. The CDR3 DNA reads as TGCGCCAGCAGCCACGTTGGACAGAGCTACGAGCAGTACTTC.

This clone has a single count. This sequence joins TRBV13 and TRBJ2-3; 9 nucleotides line up with TRBD2. CDR1 and CDR2 from the germline V gene are PRHDT and FYEKMQ (reference sequence). CDR3 length equals 17 residues. Trimming at V came to 1 base and at J to 5 bases, leaving 10 bases not matched to a gene. CDR3 bases: TGTGCCAGCAGCTTAGTGGGTGCGGGGGGGCCAATAGATACGCAGTATTTT. Its protein product is CASSLVGAGGPIDTQYF.

The V and J genes are TRBV27 and TRBJ2-1; D possibly matches TRBD1 or TRBD2 (6 bases each). CDR1 is MNHEY and CDR2 is SMNVEV in the germline V gene (reference sequence). Trimming left V 1 base short and J 8 bases short, with 12 bases between. The CDR3 sequence is 14 residues long. CDR3 in DNA: TGTGCCAGCAGTTTATTGGGGGGCGCGGATGAGCAGTTCTTC. Its translation: CASSLLGGADEQFF.

This sequence joins TRBV28 and TRBJ1-5; weak D call: TRBD1 (6 bases). The CDR3 covers 16 residues. Trimming left V 4 bases short and J 4 bases short, with 17 bases between. Germline V gene sequence: CDR1 MDHEN, CDR2 SYDVKM. The chain's CDR3 is CASSYPIDRLNQPQHF. In DNA form, the CDR3 reads TGTGCCAGCAGTTACCCCATCGACAGGTTAAATCAGCCCCAGCATTTT.

The J gene is TRBJ2-5, the V gene TRBV7-2; D gene ambiguous. Germline V CDR1 and CDR2: SGHTA, FQGNSA. The CDR3 is 13 residues long. Trimming took off 5 bases at V and 1 base at J, with 8 bases between the two ends. CDR3 nucleotide sequence: TGTGCCAGCAGCCCTCCGACCCAAGAGACCCAGTACTTC. It translates to CASSPPTQETQYF.

This clone was recorded only once. The CDR3 DNA is TGTGCCAGCAGTCCCCTAGCGGGTACGAGCACAGATACGCAGTATTTT. Translated: CASSPLAGTSTDTQYF. This chain links TRBV2 with TRBJ2-3, with 8 positions matching TRBD2. V shed 5 bases and J 0 bases; nucleotides not matched to a gene: 7. CDR1 and CDR2 (germline): SNHLY, FYNNEI. CDR3 length: 16 residues.

The chain is built from TRBV9 and TRBJ2-3; weak D call: TRBD2 (5 bases). This CDR3 region has 13 residues. Germline V gene data show CDR1 as SGDLS and CDR2 as YYNGEE. V was clipped by 7 bases and J by 4 bases, with 13 bases between them. The CDR3 loop is CASQGTSADTQYF. In nucleotides, the CDR3 is TGTGCCAGCCAAGGAACTAGTGCAGATACGCAGTATTTT.